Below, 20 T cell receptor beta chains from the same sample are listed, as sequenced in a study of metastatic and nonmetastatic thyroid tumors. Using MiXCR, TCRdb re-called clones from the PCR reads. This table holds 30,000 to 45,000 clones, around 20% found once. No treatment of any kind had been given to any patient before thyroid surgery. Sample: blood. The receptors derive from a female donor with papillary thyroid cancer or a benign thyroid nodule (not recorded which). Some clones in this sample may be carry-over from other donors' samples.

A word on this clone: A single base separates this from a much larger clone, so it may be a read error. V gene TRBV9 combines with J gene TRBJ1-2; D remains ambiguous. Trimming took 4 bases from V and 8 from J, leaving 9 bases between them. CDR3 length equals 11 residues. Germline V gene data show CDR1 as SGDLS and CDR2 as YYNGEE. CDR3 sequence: CASSTQGGYTF. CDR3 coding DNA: TGTGCCAGCAGCACCCAAGGGGGCTACACCTTC.

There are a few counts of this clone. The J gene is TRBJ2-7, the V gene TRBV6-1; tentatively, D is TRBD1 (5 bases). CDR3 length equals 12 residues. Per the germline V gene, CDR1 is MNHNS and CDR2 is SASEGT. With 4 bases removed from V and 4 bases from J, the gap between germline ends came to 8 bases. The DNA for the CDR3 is TGTGCCAGCAGTGGTCAGGGTTACGAGCAGTACTTC. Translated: CASSGQGYEQYF.

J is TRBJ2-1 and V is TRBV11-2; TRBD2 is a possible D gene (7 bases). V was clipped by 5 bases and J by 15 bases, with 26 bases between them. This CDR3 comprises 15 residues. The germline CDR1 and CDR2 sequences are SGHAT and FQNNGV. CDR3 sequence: CASSPAWGREGGVFF. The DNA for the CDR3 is TGTGCCAGCAGCCCGGCGTGGGGGCGCGAAGGGGGGGTGTTCTTC.

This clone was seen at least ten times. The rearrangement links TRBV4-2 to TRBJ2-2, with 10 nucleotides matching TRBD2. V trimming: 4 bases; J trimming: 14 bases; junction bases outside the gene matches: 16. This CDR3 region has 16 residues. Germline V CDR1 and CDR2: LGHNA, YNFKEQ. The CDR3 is CASSPSPSGGTRGLFF. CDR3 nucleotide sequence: TGTGCCAGCAGCCCCTCCCCTAGCGGGGGAACAAGGGGCCTGTTTTTT.

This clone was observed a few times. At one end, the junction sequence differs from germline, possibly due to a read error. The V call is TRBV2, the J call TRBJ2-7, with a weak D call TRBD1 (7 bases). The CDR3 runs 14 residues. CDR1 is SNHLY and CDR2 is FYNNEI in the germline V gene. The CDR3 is CVSTLEGAYHEQYF. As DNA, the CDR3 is TGTGTCAGCACCCTGGAGGGGGCGTACCACGAGCAGTACTTC.

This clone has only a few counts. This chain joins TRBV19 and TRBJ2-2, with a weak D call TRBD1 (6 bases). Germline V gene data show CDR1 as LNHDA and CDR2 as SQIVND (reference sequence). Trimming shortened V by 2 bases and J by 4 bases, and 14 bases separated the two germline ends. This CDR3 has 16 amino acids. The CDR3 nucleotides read TGTGCCAGTAGTATACGGGCAGGGGTGAGCACCGGGGAGCTGTTTTTT. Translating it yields CASSIRAGVSTGELFF.

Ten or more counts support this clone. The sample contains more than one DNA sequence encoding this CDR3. Written as DNA, the CDR3 is TGCAGTGCTAGAGATACGGGGGGGTTGAATCAGCCCCAGCATTTT. Translated: CSARDTGGLNQPQHF. The chain joins TRBV20-1 to TRBJ1-5; D may be TRBD1 (5 bases). V was trimmed by 0 bases and J by 4 bases, leaving 13 bases between them. Germline-derived CDR1 and CDR2 are DFQATT and SNEGSKA (reference sequence). This CDR3 is built from 15 residues.

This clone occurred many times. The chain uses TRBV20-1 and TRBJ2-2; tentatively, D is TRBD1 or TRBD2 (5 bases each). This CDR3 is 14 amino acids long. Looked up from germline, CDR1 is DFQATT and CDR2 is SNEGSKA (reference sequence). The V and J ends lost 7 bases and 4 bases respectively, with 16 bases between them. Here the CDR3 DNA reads TGCAGTGTTAAACCGGGACCGAGCACCGGGGAGCTGTTTTTT. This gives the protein CSVKPGPSTGELFF.

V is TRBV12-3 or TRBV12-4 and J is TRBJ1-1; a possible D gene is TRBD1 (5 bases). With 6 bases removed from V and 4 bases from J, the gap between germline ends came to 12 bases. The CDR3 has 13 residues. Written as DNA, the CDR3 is TGTGCCAGCAGGGGTGGGGGGAGCACTGAAGCTTTCTTT. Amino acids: CASRGGGSTEAFF.

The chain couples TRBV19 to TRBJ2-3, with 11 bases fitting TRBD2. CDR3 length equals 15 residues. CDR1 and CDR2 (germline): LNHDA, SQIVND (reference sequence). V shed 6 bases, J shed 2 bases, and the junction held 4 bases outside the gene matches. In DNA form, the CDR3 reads TGTGCCAGTAGCCTAGCGGGAGGAGCCACAGATACGCAGTATTTT. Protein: CASSLAGGATDTQYF.

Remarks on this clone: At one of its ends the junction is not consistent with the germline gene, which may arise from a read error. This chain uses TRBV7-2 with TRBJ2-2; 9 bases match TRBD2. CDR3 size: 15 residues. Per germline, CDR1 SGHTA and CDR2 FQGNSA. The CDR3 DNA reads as TGTGCCAGCAGATCTACTAGCGGGTACACCGGTGAGCTGTTTTTT. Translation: CASRSTSGYTGELFF. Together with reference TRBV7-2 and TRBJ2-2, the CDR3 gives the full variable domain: GAGVSQSPSNKVTEKGKDVELRCDPISGHTALYWYRQSLGQGLEFLIYFQGNSAPDKSGLPSDRFSAERTGGSVSTLTIQRTQQEDSAVYLCASRSTSGYTGELFFGEGSRLTVL.

The DNA of the CDR3 is TGTGCCACCGCAGTGTGTGACACCATATATTTT. Translated, it gives CATAVCDTIYF. The J gene is TRBJ1-3, the V gene TRBV19; D gene uncertain. V was clipped by 10 bases and J by 8 bases, with 12 bases between them. Germline V gene data show CDR1 as LNHDA and CDR2 as SQIVND (reference sequence). This CDR3 spans 11 amino acids.

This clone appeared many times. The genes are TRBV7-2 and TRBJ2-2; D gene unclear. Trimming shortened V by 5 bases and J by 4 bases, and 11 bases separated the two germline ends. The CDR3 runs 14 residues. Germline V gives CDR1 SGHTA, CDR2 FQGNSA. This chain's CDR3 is CASSRAVFTGELFF. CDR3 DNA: TGTGCCAGCAGCCGGGCGGTCTTCACCGGGGAGCTGTTTTTT. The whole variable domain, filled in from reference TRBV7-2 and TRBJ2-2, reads GAGVSQSPSNKVTEKGKDVELRCDPISGHTALYWYRQSLGQGLEFLIYFQGNSAPDKSGLPSDRFSAERTGGSVSTLTIQRTQQEDSAVYLCASSRAVFTGELFFGEGSRLTVL.

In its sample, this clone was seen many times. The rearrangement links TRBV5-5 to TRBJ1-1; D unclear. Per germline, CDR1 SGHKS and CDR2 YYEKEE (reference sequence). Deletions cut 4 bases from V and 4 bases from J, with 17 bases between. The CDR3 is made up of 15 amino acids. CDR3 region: CASSTHRAGGTEAFF. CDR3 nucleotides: TGTGCCAGCAGCACGCATAGGGCGGGTGGCACTGAAGCTTTCTTT.

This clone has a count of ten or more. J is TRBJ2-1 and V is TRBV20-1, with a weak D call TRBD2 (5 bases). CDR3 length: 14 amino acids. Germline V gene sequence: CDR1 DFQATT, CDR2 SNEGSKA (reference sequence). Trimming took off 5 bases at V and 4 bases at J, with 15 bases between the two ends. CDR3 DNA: TGCAGTGCTCCGTTCGGACTTTATTACAATGAGCAGTTCTTC. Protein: CSAPFGLYYNEQFF.

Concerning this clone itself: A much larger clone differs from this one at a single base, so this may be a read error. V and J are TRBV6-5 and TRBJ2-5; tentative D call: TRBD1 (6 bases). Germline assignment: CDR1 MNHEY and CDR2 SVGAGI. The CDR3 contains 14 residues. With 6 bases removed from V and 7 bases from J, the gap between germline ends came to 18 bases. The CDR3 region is CASSNRQVRGTQYF. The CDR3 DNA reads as TGTGCCAGCAGCAATCGACAGGTCCGAGGGACCCAGTACTTC.

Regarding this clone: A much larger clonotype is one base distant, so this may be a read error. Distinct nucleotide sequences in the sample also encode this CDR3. CDR3 bases: TGTGCCAGCAGCTTGGCCTTGATAACCGGGGAGCTGTTTTTT. This translates into CASSLALITGELFF. V usage is TRBV5-5 and J usage is TRBJ2-2; no clear D. Germline assignment: CDR1 SGHKS and CDR2 YYEKEE (reference sequence). The CDR3 consists of 14 residues. Trimming stripped 0 bases from V and 5 bases from J, with 8 bases between.

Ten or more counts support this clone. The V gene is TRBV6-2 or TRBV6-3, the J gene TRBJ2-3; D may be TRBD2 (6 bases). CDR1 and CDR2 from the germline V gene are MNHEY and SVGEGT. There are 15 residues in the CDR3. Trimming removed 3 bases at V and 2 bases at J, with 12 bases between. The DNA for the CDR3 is TGTGCCAGCAGTTATGTAGCGGAGTCCACAGATACGCAGTATTTT. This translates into CASSYVAESTDTQYF.

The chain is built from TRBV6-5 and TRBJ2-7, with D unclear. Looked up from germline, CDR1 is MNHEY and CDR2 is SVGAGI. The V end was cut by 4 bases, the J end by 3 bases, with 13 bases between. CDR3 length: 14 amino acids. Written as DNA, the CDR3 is TGTGCCAGCAGTTGGCTTAAGGGTTTCTACGAGCAGTACTTC. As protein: CASSWLKGFYEQYF.

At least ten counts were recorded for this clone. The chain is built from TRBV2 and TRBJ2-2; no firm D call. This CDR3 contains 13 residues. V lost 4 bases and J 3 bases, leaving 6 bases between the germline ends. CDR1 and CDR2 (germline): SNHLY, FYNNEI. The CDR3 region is CASSASHTGELFF. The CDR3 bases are TGTGCCAGCAGTGCGTCTCACACCGGGGAGCTGTTTTTT. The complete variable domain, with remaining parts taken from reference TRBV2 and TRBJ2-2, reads EPEVTQTPSHQVTQMGQEVILRCVPISNHLYFYWYRQILGQKVEFLVSFYNNEISEKSEIFDDQFSVERPDGSNFTLKIRSTKLEDSAMYFCASSASHTGELFFGEGSRLTVL.